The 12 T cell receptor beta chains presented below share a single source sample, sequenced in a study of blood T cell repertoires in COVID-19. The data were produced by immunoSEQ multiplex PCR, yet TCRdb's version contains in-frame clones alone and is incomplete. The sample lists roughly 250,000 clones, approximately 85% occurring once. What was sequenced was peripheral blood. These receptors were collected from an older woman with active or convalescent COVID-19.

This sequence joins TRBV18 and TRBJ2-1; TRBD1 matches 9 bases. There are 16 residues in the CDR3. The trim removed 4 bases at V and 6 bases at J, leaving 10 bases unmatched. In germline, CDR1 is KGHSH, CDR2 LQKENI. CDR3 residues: CASSQAGTGRGNEQFF. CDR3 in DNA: TGTGCCAGCTCACAAGCCGGGACAGGGCGGGGCAATGAGCAGTTCTTC. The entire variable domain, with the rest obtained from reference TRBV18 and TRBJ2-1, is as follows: NAGVMQNPRHLVRRRGQEARLRCSPMKGHSHVYWYRQLPEEGLKFMVYLQKENIIDESGMPKERFSAEFPKEGPSILRIQQVVRGDSAAYFCASSQAGTGRGNEQFFGPGTRLTVL.

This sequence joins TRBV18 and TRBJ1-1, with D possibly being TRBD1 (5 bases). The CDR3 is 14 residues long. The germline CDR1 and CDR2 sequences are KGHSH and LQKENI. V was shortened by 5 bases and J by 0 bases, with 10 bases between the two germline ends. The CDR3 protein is CASSRTDMNTEAFF. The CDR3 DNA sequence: TGTGCCAGCTCAAGGACGGACATGAACACTGAAGCTTTCTTT.

The CDR3 here is CAWTRGVEQFF. DNA of the CDR3: TGTGCCTGGACTAGGGGTGTTGAGCAGTTCTTC. The chain joins TRBV30 to TRBJ2-1; D is perhaps TRBD1 (5 bases). Trimming removed 4 bases at V and 9 bases at J, with 10 bases between. This CDR3 is 11 amino acids long. CDR1 GTSNPN and CDR2 SVGIG come from the germline V gene (reference sequence).

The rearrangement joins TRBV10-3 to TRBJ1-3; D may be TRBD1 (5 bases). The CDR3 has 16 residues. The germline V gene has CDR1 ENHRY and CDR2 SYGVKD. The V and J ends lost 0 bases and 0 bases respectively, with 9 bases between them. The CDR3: CAISESRQSSGNTIYF. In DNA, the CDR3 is TGTGCCATCAGTGAGTCGAGACAGAGCTCTGGAAACACCATATATTTT.

The CDR3 DNA is TGTGCCAGCAGCTTAGCGTTTCTAGCGGGGGTCCAAGAGACCCAGTACTTC. It codes for CASSLAFLAGVQETQYF. This chain joins TRBV7-6 and TRBJ2-5, with 10 bases that match TRBD2. Germline V gene sequence: CDR1 SGHVS, CDR2 FNYEAQ. J lost 1 base, V lost 0 bases, and 5 bases had no gene match. The CDR3 is 17 amino acids.

The chain's CDR3 is CASSQRQPLSSGNTIYF. CDR3 sequence (DNA): TGCGCCAGCAGCCAGAGGCAGCCCTTAAGCTCTGGAAACACCATATATTTT. V is TRBV4-1 and J is TRBJ1-3; D uncertain. V shed 3 bases and J shed 0 bases, with 15 bases lying between them. The germline V gene has CDR1 MGHRA and CDR2 YSYEKL. This CDR3 spans 17 amino acids.

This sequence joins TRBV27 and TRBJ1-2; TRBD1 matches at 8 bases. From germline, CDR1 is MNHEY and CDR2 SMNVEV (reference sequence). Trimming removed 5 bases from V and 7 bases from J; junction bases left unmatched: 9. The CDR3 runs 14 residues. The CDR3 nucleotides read TGTGCCAGCAGTCCCGGACAGGGTCAGGGTGGCTACACCTTC. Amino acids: CASSPGQGQGGYTF.

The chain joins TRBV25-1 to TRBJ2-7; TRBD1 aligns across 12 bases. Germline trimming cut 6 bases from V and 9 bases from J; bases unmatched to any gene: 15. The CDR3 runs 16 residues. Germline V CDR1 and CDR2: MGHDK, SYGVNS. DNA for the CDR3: TGTGCCAGCAGCGGCCCCCGGGACAGGGGGCTTGAAGGGCAGTACTTC. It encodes CASSGPRDRGLEGQYF.

CDR3 loop: CASSLHYEQYF. The CDR3, as DNA: TGTGCCAGCAGCCTTCACTACGAGCAGTACTTC. The V and J genes are TRBV7-8 and TRBJ2-7; no firm D call. Trimming shortened V by 5 bases and J by 3 bases, and 5 bases separated the two germline ends. The CDR3 runs to 11 residues. The germline gives CDR1 SGHVS, CDR2 FQNEAQ. Variable domain in full (rest from reference TRBV7-8 and TRBJ2-7): GAGVSQSPRYKVAKRGQDVALRCDPISGHVSLFWYQQALGQGPEFLTYFQNEAQLDKSGLPSDRFFAERPEGSVSTLKIQRTQQEDSAVYLCASSLHYEQYFGPGTRLTVT.

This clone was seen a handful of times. The CDR3, as DNA: TGTGCCAGCAGTCCACTAGCGGGGGCGCGCAATGAGCAGTTCTTC. This translates into CASSPLAGARNEQFF. The genes are TRBV6-4 and TRBJ2-1, with 11 bases identical to TRBD2. V gave up 5 bases and J gave up 6 bases; unmatched junction bases: 6. The germline V gene has CDR1 MRHNA and CDR2 SNTAGT. The length of the CDR3 is 15 residues.

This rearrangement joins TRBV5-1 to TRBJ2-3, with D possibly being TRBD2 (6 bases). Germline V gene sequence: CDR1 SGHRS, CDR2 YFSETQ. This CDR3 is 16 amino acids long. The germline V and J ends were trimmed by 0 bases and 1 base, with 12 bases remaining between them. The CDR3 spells CASSLVSSGGTDTQYF. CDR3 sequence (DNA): TGCGCCAGCAGCTTGGTAAGCTCGGGGGGCACAGATACGCAGTATTTT.

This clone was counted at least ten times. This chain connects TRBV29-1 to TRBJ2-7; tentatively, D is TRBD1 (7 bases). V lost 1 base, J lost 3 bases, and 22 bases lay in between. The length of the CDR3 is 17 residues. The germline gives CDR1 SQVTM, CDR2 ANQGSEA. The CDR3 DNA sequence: TGCAGCGTTGAAGGTTTCCCCGAAGGCAGGGGGGACTACGAGCAGTACTTC. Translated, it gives CSVEGFPEGRGDYEQYF.